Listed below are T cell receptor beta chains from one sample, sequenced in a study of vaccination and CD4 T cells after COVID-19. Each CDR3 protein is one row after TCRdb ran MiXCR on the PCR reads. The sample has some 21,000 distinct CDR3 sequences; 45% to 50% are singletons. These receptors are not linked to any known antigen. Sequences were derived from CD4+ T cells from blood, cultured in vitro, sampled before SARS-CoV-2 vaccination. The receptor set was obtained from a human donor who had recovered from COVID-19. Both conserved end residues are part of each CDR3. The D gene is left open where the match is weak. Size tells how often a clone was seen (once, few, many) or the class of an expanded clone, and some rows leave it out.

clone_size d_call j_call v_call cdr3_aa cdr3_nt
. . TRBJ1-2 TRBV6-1 CASSQPGVNYDYTF TGTGCCAGCAGCCAACCCGGGGTTAACTATGACTACACCTTC
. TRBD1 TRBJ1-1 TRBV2 CARARDRGSPEAFF TGTGCCAGGGCCCGCGACAGGGGTTCCCCTGAAGCTTTCTTT
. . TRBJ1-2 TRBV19 CASSISADNYGYTF TGTGCCAGTAGTATCTCGGCAGATAACTATGGCTACACCTTC
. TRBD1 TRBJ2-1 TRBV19 CASRPERSRQGGNEQFF TGTGCCAGTAGACCCGAACGCTCCCGACAGGGGGGGAATGAGCAGTTCTTC
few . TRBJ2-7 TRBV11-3 CASSLDSQDHGHF TGTGCCAGCAGCTTAGATTCGCAGGACCATGGCCACTTC
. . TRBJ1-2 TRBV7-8 CASSLGRAPRRYGYTF TGTGCCAGCAGCTTAGGGAGGGCACCGCGTAGATATGGCTACACCTTC
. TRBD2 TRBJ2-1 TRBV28 CASTRLASYNEQFF TGTGCCAGCACAAGACTAGCGTCCTACAATGAGCAGTTCTTC
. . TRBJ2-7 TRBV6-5 CASSYGQGSNEQYF TGTGCCAGCAGTTACGGTCAGGGGAGTAACGAGCAGTACTTC
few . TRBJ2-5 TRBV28 CASSPGVGTVETQYF TGTGCCAGCAGTCCCGGTGTGGGGACCGTCGAGACCCAGTACTTC
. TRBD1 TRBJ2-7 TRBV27 CASSHRGSYEQYF TGTGCCAGCAGTCACAGGGGCTCCTACGAGCAGTACTTC
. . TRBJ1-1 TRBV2 CASSEPAVRDFMNTEAFF TGTGCCAGCAGTGAACCCGCCGTTAGGGATTTCATGAACACTGAAGCTTTCTTT
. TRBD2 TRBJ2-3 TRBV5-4 CASSPGLAGNTDTQYF TGTGCCAGCAGTCCGGGACTAGCGGGCAACACAGATACGCAGTATTTT
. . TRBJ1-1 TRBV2 CASSVTGNTEAFF TGTGCCAGCAGCGTGACAGGGAACACTGAAGCTTTCTTT
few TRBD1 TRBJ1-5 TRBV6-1 CASSGSIGRGRSTEPQHF TGTGCCAGCAGTGGGTCGATTGGCAGGGGGCGATCAACCGAGCCCCAGCATTTT
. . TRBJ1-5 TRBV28 CASSYRRQPQHF TGTGCCAGCAGTTACCGACGGCAGCCCCAGCATTTT
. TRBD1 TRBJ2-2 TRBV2 CASHGTGINGELFF TGTGCCAGCCACGGGACAGGGATAAACGGGGAGCTGTTTTTT
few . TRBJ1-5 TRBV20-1 CSAHNPPRENQPQHF TGCAGTGCTCATAACCCCCCCAGGGAGAATCAGCCCCAGCATTTT
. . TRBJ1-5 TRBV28 CASSLSYQPQHF TGTGCCAGCAGTTTATCTTATCAGCCCCAGCATTTT
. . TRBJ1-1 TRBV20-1 CSAADGSTEAFF TGCAGTGCAGCCGATGGGAGCACTGAAGCTTTCTTT
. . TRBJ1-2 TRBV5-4 CASSLRFGETYGYTF TGTGCCAGCAGCTTAAGGTTTGGGGAGACCTATGGCTACACCTTC
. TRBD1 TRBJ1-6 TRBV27 CASSSQGAESPLHF TGTGCCAGCAGTTCACAGGGGGCGGAATCACCCCTCCACTTT
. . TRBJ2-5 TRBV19 CASSIGHEETQYF TGTGCCAGTAGTATTGGGCACGAAGAGACCCAGTACTTC
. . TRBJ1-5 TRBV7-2 CASSLTGTLNQPQHF TGTGCCAGCAGCTTAACCGGGACACTGAATCAGCCCCAGCATTTT
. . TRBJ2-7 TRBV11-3 CASSSAGLKFYEQYF TGTGCCAGCAGCTCAGCCGGACTAAAGTTCTACGAGCAGTACTTC
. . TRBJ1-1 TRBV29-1 CSVMTVTEAFF TGCAGCGTTATGACGGTTACTGAAGCTTTCTTT
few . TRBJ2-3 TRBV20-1 CSARGVGRISTDTQYF TGCAGTGCTAGGGGCGTGGGGCGAATAAGCACAGATACGCAGTATTTT
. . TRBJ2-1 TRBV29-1 CSVELGVNEQFF TGCAGCGTTGAATTAGGGGTCAATGAGCAGTTCTTC